This T cell receptor (beta chain) was captured in a study of cytomegalovirus exposure and HLA in healthy donors. Study-wide context: Researchers previously reported finding some 110 million unique TCR beta sequences from about 170 million T cells.

This clone was seen more than once but under ten times. There are 17 residues in the CDR3. Looked up from germline, CDR1 is SGHNT and CDR2 is YYREEE (reference sequence). After removal of 0 bases from V and 4 bases from J, the junction contained 5 bases not matched to a gene. In the PCR, 60 Vbeta and 13 Jbeta primers were used. Here immunoSEQ multiplex PCR was the method, and the copy in TCRdb shows in-frame clones only, minus some. The sample has approximately 76,000 clones, 70% to 80% seen once. The chain has TRBV5-4 and TRBJ2-1, with TRBD2 identical over 12 bases. The TCR comes from a man younger than 40 in good health and CMV-seronegative. The sequenced material came from PBMCs. The CDR3 is CASSLDLAGGYYNEQFF. CDR3 sequence (DNA): TGTGCCAGCAGCTTGGATCTAGCGGGGGGGTATTACAATGAGCAGTTCTTC.